A single sample gave rise to the 7 T cell receptor beta chains below, sequenced in a study of control samples from healthy donors and cancer patients (dated by TCRdb to between 2020 and 2021). The library came from the immunoSEQ multiplex PCR assay. TCRdb took over this immuneACCESS table, retaining in-frame rearrangements with V and J assigned. Such tables are incomplete; in checked studies, under half of the missing clones stem from an unresolved V gene, and the remainder is unexplained. This sample comprises fewer than 95,000 clones, over 65% of them detected only once. More than 2% of the sample comes from the top ten. Sequencing was carried out using blood. The receptors originated from a woman aged 40 to 50 in good health.

The DNA of the CDR3 is TGTGCCAGCAGGGATCCCCCAGATACGCAGTATTTT. It is translated as CASRDPPDTQYF. The V and J genes are TRBV6-5 and TRBJ2-3, with unresolved D. Trimming shortened V by 6 bases and J by 4 bases, and 8 bases separated the two germline ends. The CDR3 covers 12 residues. CDR1 is MNHEY, CDR2 SVGAGI, per germline.

This clone was detected only once. The rearrangement joins TRBV6-5 to TRBJ2-7, with 10 bases that match TRBD1. The V gene end was trimmed by 2 bases and the J gene end by 2 bases; junction bases not matched to a gene: 3. CDR3 size: 15 residues. Germline V lookup: CDR1 MNHEY, CDR2 SVGAGI. CDR3 in amino acids: CASSYAGQGAYEQYF. The CDR3 DNA is TGTGCCAGCAGTTACGCTGGACAGGGGGCCTACGAGCAGTACTTC.

The gene calls are TRBV5-6 and TRBJ1-1; D is unresolved. Germline V gene data show CDR1 as SGHDT and CDR2 as YYEEEE. The CDR3 has 13 amino acids. V was cut by 0 bases and J by 2 bases, with 5 bases left in between. CDR3: CASSLVVNTEAFF. For the CDR3, the DNA is TGTGCCAGCAGCTTGGTAGTTAACACTGAAGCTTTCTTT.

V and J are TRBV6-6 and TRBJ1-5; D is ambiguous. Per the germline V gene, CDR1 is MNHNY and CDR2 is SVGAGI (reference sequence). V was pared by 0 bases and J by 5 bases, with 14 bases between. This CDR3 has 16 amino acids. DNA of the CDR3: TGTGCCAGCAGTTACTCTACGCAGGAGCGGGATCAGCCCCAGCATTTT. This codes for CASSYSTQERDQPQHF.

The rearrangement uses TRBV18 and TRBJ1-1; no clear D. Trimming removed 2 bases from V and 8 bases from J, with 15 bases in between. This CDR3 is 14 amino acids long. Germline V gene sequence: CDR1 KGHSH, CDR2 LQKENI. The CDR3 protein is CASSPEADRGEAFF. The DNA of the CDR3 is TGTGCCAGCTCACCAGAGGCGGATCGCGGGGAAGCTTTCTTT.

A single count supports this clone. The J gene is TRBJ2-1, the V gene TRBV4-1, with unresolved D. Trimming stripped 1 base from V and 2 bases from J, with 12 bases between. Germline CDR1 is MGHRA and CDR2 is YSYEKL. The CDR3 contains 16 residues. The CDR3 spells CASSQVLLFPYNEQFF. The CDR3 DNA sequence: TGCGCCAGCAGCCAAGTCCTTCTCTTCCCCTACAATGAGCAGTTCTTC.

CDR3 in amino acids: CASSSLGGDGYTF. The CDR3 DNA sequence: TGTGCCAGCAGCTCTCTGGGGGGCGATGGCTACACCTTC. The J gene is TRBJ1-2, the V gene TRBV7-2; D may be TRBD1 (6 bases). CDR3 length: 13 residues. Trimming shortened V by 4 bases and J by 6 bases, and 12 bases separated the two germline ends. Per the germline V gene, CDR1 is SGHTA and CDR2 is FQGNSA.